The 9 T cell receptor beta chains below all came from one sample that was sequenced in a study of Graves' ophthalmopathy and Graves' hyperthyroidism. Amplification of TCR beta CDR3 regions used RNA transcripts. An opening RT-PCR round employed HTBI primers and preceded a second-round multiplex PCR. TCRdb reanalysed the multiplex PCR reads using MiXCR and keeps one entry per CDR3 protein. The sample includes hundreds of thousands of distinct CDR3 sequences, roughly 15% of them seen just once. The source material was peripheral blood. These receptors originate from a woman in her late teens or twenties with stable Graves' hyperthyroidism.

This clonotype was seen repeatedly, ten times or more. The gene calls are TRBV12-3 or TRBV12-4 and TRBJ1-2, with TRBD1 matching over 10 bases. The CDR3 covers 16 residues. The V gene end was trimmed by 4 bases and the J gene end by 3 bases; junction bases not matched to a gene: 8. The CDR3 here is CASSSGRQGAYYGYTF. The CDR3, as DNA: TGTGCCAGCAGTTCTGGACGACAGGGGGCCTACTATGGCTACACCTTC.

There are many counts of this clonotype. This chain connects TRBV12-3 or TRBV12-4 to TRBJ2-5; D remains unclear. The CDR3 is 13 amino acids. V was cut by 5 bases and J by 6 bases, with 13 bases left in between. For the CDR3, the DNA is TGTGCCAGCAGTCCGGACGGTGATCAGACCCAGTACTTC. Translated, it gives CASSPDGDQTQYF.

This clonotype was observed many times. V gene TRBV28 combines with J gene TRBJ2-2; the D is unclear. Germline V gives CDR1 MDHEN, CDR2 SYDVKM. The CDR3 runs 13 residues. V was clipped by 6 bases and J by 3 bases, with 8 bases between them. The CDR3 bases are TGTGCCAGCAGACCCTCCGACACCGGGGAGCTGTTTTTT. It yields the protein CASRPSDTGELFF.

The chain links TRBV4-2 to TRBJ2-2; D assignment may be TRBD1 or TRBD2 (5 bases each). Trimming pared 4 bases from V and 1 base from J, leaving 16 bases between. This CDR3 has 17 amino acids. CDR1 LGHNA and CDR2 YNFKEQ come from the germline V gene. The DNA of the CDR3 is TGTGCCAGCAGCCCCCGAGGGGCCGACATGAACACCGGGGAGCTGTTTTTT. Encoded protein: CASSPRGADMNTGELFF.

This clonotype was seen repeatedly, ten times or more. CDR3 nucleotides: TGTGCCAGCAGTTACGCCGGGACACCTCATAACTATGGCTACACCTTC. Amino acids: CASSYAGTPHNYGYTF. This rearrangement joins TRBV12-3 or TRBV12-4 to TRBJ1-2, with a weak D call TRBD1 (6 bases). V was pared by 4 bases and J by 1 base, with 16 bases between. The CDR3 runs 16 residues.

The V call is TRBV19, the J call TRBJ1-5, with unresolved D. Trimming pared 8 bases from V and 9 bases from J, leaving 17 bases between. This CDR3 comprises 13 residues. Germline-derived CDR1 and CDR2 are LNHDA and SQIVND (reference sequence). CDR3 amino acids: CASSETPQRPQHF. The DNA for the CDR3 is TGTGCCAGTTCGGAGACTCCTCAGAGGCCCCAGCATTTT.

This clonotype was detected many times. The rearrangement links TRBV11-2 to TRBJ1-5; 12 nucleotides line up with TRBD1. V lost 5 bases to trimming and J lost 6 bases; unmatched junction nucleotides: 8. The CDR3 extends over 16 amino acids. CDR1 SGHAT and CDR2 FQNNGV come from the germline V gene. CDR3 region: CASSPRDRGLRQPQHF. DNA for the CDR3: TGTGCCAGCAGCCCCAGGGACAGGGGGCTTCGTCAGCCCCAGCATTTT.

This clonotype was counted ten times or more. The gene calls are TRBV5-6 and TRBJ1-1, with D uncertain. Looked up from germline, CDR1 is SGHDT and CDR2 is YYEEEE. V lost 1 base and J 8 bases, leaving 6 bases between the germline ends. The CDR3 length is 11 residues. CDR3: CASSLMTEAFF. The DNA of the CDR3 is TGTGCCAGCAGCTTGATGACAGAAGCTTTCTTT.

This clonotype was observed at least ten times. V is TRBV6-5 and J is TRBJ1-6; 7 bases fit TRBD1. V gave up 0 bases and J gave up 0 bases; unmatched junction bases: 8. This CDR3 has 19 residues. In germline, CDR1 is MNHEY, CDR2 SVGAGI. DNA of the CDR3: TGTGCCAGCAGTTACTCTGGAGGGGGCCTGAGCTCCTATAATTCACCCCTCCACTTT. It specifies CASSYSGGGLSSYNSPLHF.